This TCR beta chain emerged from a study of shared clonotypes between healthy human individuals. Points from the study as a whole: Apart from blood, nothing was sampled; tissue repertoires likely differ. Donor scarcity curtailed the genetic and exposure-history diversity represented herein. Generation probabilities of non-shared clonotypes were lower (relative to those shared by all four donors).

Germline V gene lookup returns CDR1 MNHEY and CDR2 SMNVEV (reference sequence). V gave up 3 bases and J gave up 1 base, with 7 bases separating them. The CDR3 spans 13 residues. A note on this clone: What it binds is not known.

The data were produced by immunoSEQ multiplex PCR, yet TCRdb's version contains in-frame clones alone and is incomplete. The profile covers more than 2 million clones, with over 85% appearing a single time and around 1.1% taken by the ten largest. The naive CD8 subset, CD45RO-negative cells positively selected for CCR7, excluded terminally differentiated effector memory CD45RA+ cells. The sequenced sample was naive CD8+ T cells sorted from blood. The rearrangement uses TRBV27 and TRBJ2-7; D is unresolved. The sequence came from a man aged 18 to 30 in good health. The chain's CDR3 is CASSFMQSYEQYF. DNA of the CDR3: TGTGCCAGCAGTTTCATGCAGTCCTACGAGCAGTACTTC.